This T cell receptor beta chain derives from a study of liver allograft versus peripheral blood T cells. Study information: What was compared were the T cell receptor repertoires in transplanted livers and those in the peripheral blood of recipients.

Study findings and constraints: Inside liver allografts, T cell receptor repertoires reportedly diverged from the repertoires found in peripheral blood.

Each CDR3 protein is one row after TCRdb ran MiXCR on the reads. The sample records some 3,500 distinct CDR3 sequences, 15% being singletons. This clonotype has a handful of counts. Its antigen is unidentified. Germline loops: CDR1 SEHNR, CDR2 FQNEAQ (reference sequence). The CDR3 totals 14 residues. With V trimmed by 1 base and J by 4 bases, 0 bases remained unmatched. This receptor was obtained from a human patient who had a liver transplant. A subset of T cells may come from the graft donor. The chain carries TRBV7-9 and TRBJ2-7, with TRBD1 matching over 11 bases. The CDR3 nucleotides read TGTGCCAGCAGCTTAGGGGACAGGGGGTACGAGCAGTACTTC. Its translation is CASSLGDRGYEQYF. Together with reference TRBV7-9 and TRBJ2-7, the CDR3 gives the full variable domain: DTGVSQNPRHKITKRGQNVTFRCDPISEHNRLYWYRQTLGQGPEFLTYFQNEAQLEKSRLLSDRFSAERPKGSFSTLEIQRTEQGDSAMYLCASSLGDRGYEQYFGPGTRLTVT.